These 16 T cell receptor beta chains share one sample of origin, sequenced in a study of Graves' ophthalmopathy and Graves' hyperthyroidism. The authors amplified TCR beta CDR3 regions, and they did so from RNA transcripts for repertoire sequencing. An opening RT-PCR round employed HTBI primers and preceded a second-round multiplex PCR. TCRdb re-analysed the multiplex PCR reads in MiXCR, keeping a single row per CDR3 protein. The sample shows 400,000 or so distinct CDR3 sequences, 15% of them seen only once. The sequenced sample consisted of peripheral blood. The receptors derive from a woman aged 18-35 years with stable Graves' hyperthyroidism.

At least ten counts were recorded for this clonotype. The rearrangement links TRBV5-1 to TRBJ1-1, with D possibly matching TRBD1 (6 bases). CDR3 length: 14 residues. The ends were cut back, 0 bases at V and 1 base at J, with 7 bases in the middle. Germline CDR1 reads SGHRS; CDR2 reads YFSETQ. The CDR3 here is CASSLVGGNTEAFF. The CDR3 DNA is TGCGCCAGCAGCTTGGTAGGGGGGAACACTGAAGCTTTCTTT.

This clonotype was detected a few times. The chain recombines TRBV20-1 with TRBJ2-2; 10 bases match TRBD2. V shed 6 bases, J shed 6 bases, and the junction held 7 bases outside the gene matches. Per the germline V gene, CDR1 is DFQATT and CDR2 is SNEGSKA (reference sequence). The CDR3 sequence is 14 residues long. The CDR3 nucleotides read TGCAGTGCCCGCAGCGGGGGGGCCTCCGGGGAGCTGTTTTTT. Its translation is CSARSGGASGELFF.

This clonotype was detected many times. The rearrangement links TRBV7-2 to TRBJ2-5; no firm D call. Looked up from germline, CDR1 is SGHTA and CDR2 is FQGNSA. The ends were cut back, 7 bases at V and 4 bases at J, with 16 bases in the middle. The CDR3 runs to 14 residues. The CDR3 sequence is CASTIWAVGETQYF. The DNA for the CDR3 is TGTGCCAGCACCATTTGGGCAGTAGGAGAGACCCAGTACTTC.

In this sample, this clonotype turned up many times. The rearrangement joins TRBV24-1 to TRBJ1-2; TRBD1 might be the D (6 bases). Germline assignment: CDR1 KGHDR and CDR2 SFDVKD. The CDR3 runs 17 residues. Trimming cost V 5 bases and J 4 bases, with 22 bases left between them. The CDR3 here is CATSVVRDTPNPYGYTF. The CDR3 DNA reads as TGTGCCACCAGTGTCGTCCGGGACACCCCTAATCCCTATGGCTACACCTTC.

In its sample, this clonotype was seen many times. The CDR3 DNA reads as TGCAGCGTTGGCGGTAATTCTAACTATGGCTACACCTTC. Amino acids: CSVGGNSNYGYTF. The chain joins TRBV29-1 to TRBJ1-2; D unclear. CDR1 is SQVTM and CDR2 is ANQGSEA in the germline V gene. The CDR3 consists of 13 residues. The V gene lost 4 bases and the J gene lost 0 bases, with 9 bases spanning the gap.

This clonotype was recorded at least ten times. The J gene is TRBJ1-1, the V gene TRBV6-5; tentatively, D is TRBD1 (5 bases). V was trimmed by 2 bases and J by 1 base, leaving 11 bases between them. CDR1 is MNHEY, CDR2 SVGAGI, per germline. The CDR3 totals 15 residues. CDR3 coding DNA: TGTGCCAGCAGTTACAGCGGGACGAGGAACACTGAAGCTTTCTTT. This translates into CASSYSGTRNTEAFF.

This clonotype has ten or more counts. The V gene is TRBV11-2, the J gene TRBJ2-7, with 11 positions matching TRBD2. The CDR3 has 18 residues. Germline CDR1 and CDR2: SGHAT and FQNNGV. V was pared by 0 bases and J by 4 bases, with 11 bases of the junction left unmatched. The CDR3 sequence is CASSLEKVLGTSGYEQYF. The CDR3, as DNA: TGTGCCAGCAGCTTAGAAAAGGTTTTAGGGACTAGCGGTTACGAGCAGTACTTC. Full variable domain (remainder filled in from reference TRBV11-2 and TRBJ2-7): EAGVAQSPRYKIIEKRQSVAFWCNPISGHATLYWYQQILGQGPKLLIQFQNNGVVDDSQLPKDRFSAERLKGVDSTLKIQPAKLEDSAVYLCASSLEKVLGTSGYEQYFGPGTRLTVT.

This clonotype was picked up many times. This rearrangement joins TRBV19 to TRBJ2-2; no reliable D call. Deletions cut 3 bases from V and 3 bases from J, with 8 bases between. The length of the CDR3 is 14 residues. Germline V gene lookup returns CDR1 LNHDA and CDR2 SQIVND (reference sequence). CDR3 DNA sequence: TGTGCCAGTAGTATGCAGGCATACACCGGGGAGCTGTTTTTT. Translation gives CASSMQAYTGELFF.

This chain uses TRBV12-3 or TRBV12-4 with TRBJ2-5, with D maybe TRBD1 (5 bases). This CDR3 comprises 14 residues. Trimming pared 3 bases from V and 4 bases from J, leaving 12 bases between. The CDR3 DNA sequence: TGTGCCAGCAGTTTTAAGGCAGGGCCAGAGACCCAGTACTTC. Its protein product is CASSFKAGPETQYF.

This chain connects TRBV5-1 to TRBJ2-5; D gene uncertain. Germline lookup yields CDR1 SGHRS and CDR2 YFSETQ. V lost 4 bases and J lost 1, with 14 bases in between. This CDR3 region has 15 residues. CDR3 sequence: CASSPPRRFQETQYF. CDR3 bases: TGCGCCAGCAGCCCCCCTAGAAGATTCCAAGAGACCCAGTACTTC.

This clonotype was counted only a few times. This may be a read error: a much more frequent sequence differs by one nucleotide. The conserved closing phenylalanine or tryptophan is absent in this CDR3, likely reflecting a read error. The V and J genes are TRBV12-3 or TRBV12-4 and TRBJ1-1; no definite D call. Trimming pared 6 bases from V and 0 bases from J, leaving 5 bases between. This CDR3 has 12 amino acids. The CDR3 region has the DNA TGTGCCAGCAGGCTTTTGAACACTGAAGCTTTCTTG. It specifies CASRLLNTEAFL.

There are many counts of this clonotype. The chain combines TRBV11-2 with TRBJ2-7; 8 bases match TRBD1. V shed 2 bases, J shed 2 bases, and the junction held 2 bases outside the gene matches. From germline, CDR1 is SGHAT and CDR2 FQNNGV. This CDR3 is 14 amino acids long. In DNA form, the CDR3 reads TGTGCCAGCAGCTTACAGACAGGGGCCTACGAGCAGTACTTC. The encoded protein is CASSLQTGAYEQYF.

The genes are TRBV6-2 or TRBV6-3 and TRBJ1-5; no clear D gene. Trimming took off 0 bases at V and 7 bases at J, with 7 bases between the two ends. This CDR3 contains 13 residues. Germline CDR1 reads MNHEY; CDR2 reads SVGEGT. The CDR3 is CASSYSSGQPQHF. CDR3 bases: TGTGCCAGCAGTTACTCGTCTGGGCAGCCCCAGCATTTT.

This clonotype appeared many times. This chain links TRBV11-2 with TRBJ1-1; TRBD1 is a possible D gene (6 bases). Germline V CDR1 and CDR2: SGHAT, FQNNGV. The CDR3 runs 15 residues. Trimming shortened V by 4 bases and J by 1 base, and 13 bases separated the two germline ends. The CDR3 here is CASSSRRGQNTEAFF. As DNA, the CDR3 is TGTGCCAGCAGCTCTCGAAGGGGACAGAACACTGAAGCTTTCTTT.

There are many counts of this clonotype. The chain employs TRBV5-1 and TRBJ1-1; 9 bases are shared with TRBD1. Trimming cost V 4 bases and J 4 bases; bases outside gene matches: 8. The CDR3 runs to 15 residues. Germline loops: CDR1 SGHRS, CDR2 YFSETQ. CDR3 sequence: CASSPHGQGTTEAFF. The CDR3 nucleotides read TGCGCCAGCAGCCCCCACGGACAGGGGACCACTGAAGCTTTCTTT. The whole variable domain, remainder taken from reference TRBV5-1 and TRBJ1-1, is KAGVTQTPRYLIKTRGQQVTLSCSPISGHRSVSWYQQTPGQGLQFLFEYFSETQRNKGNFPGRFSGRQFSNSRSEMNVSTLELGDSALYLCASSPHGQGTTEAFFGQGTRLTVV.

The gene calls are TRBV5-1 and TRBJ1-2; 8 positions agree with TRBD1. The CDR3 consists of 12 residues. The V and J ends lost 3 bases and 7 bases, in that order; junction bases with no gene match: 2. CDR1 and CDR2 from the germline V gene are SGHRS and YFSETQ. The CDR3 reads CASSSGGTGYTF. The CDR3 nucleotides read TGCGCCAGCAGCTCAGGGGGCACTGGCTACACCTTC.